The 32 T cell receptor beta chains below were found in one sample sequenced in a study of blood T cell repertoires in COVID-19 (dated by TCRdb to 2018 to 2020). Library construction relied on the immunoSEQ multiplex PCR assay. Imported from immuneACCESS, the table was reduced by TCRdb to in-frame sequences with V and J called. These copies leave out some clones; in studies compared against another copy, an unresolved V gene accounts for under half, and the cause of the remainder is not known. The sample table contains some 180,000 clones; only one count was recorded for approximately 86% of them. Of the sample, about 22% is held by the ten largest clones. Sequenced material: PBMCs or T cells enriched from blood (not recorded which). The receptors were sampled from a middle-aged woman in a cohort exposed to, infected with or recovered from COVID-19 (not recorded which).

This clone came up many times. The V call is TRBV4-2, the J call TRBJ2-7; 12 bases line up with TRBD2. V lost 1 base and J lost 1; bases outside the gene matches: 2. CDR3 length: 16 amino acids. Germline lookup yields CDR1 LGHNA and CDR2 YNFKEQ. CDR3 sequence (DNA): TGTGCCAGCAGCCAAGGGACTAGCGGGGAATCCTACGAGCAGTACTTC. It encodes CASSQGTSGESYEQYF.

The gene calls are TRBV5-6 and TRBJ1-3, with TRBD1 identical over 7 bases. The CDR3 has 16 amino acids. Trimming cost V 4 bases and J 4 bases; bases outside gene matches: 11. The V gene's germline CDR1 is SGHDT and CDR2 YYEEEE. The CDR3 DNA reads TGTGCCAGCAGCCCGCTAAAGGGGGCGCGGGGAAACACCATATATTTT. It encodes CASSPLKGARGNTIYF.

The chain links TRBV7-9 to TRBJ2-7, with TRBD1 identical over 7 bases. V lost 5 bases and J lost 5; bases outside the gene matches: 9. Germline CDR1 SEHNR, CDR2 FQNEAQ (reference sequence). The CDR3 consists of 14 residues. CDR3 protein: CASSHDRDVNEQYF. DNA of the CDR3: TGTGCCAGCAGCCACGACAGGGATGTCAACGAGCAGTACTTC.

The rearrangement joins TRBV4-1 to TRBJ2-3; 7 bases map to TRBD2. V lost 4 bases to trimming and J lost 4 bases; unmatched junction nucleotides: 11. Germline values: CDR1 MGHRA, CDR2 YSYEKL. This CDR3 spans 16 amino acids. The chain's CDR3 is CASSPPAGTSADTQYF. The DNA of the CDR3 is TGCGCCAGCAGCCCCCCAGCGGGAACGAGTGCAGATACGCAGTATTTT.

The CDR3 protein is CATSRDWSETQYF. In DNA form, the CDR3 reads TGTGCCACCAGCAGGGACTGGTCGGAGACCCAGTACTTC. The chain couples TRBV15 to TRBJ2-5; D possibly corresponds to TRBD2 (5 bases). The CDR3 is made up of 13 amino acids. Trimming removed 3 bases from V and 5 bases from J, with 10 bases in between. Germline CDR1 reads LNHNV; CDR2 reads YYDKDF (reference sequence).

The V gene is TRBV13, the J gene TRBJ2-7; 7 bases align to TRBD1. The ends lost 5 bases at V and 2 bases at J; junction bases unmatched: 6. The germline V gene encodes CDR1 PRHDT and CDR2 FYEKMQ (reference sequence). The CDR3 consists of 14 residues. The CDR3 nucleotides are TGTGCCAGCAGCCCTCGGACAGGTGCCTACGAGCAGTACTTC. Amino acid sequence: CASSPRTGAYEQYF.

The chain couples TRBV4-3 to TRBJ1-3; tentative D call: TRBD1 (6 bases). V gave up 3 bases and J gave up 3 bases, with 12 bases separating them. Germline lookup yields CDR1 LGHNA and CDR2 YSLEER. This CDR3 has 15 residues. CDR3 in amino acids: CASSQGSGVGNTIYF. CDR3 coding DNA: TGCGCCAGCAGCCAGGGGTCAGGGGTTGGAAACACCATATATTTT.

V and J are TRBV21-1 and TRBJ1-2; the table assigns TRBD1, which was not confirmed against the DNA. TRBV21-1 is annotated as a pseudogene. The CDR3 covers 12 residues. CDR3 region: CASSLGQYGYTF. Written as DNA, the CDR3 is TGTGCCAGCAGTCTGGGACAATATGGCTACACCTTC.

V and J are TRBV27 and TRBJ1-2; D unresolved. From germline, CDR1 is MNHEY and CDR2 SMNVEV (reference sequence). The CDR3 covers 16 residues. V shed 3 bases and J shed 4 bases, with 18 bases lying between them. This chain's CDR3 is CASSLAPRPVIYGYTF. CDR3 DNA sequence: TGTGCCAGCAGTTTGGCCCCGCGGCCCGTAATCTATGGCTACACCTTC.

With regard to this clone: A read error may account for a junction end that differs from germline. CDR3 sequence reads: CASSLGDSTGEPFF. The CDR3 DNA reads TGCGCCAGCAGCTTGGGGGACAGTACTGGGGAGCCGTTTTTT. The V and J genes are TRBV5-1 and TRBJ2-2, with 7 bases lining up with TRBD1. The germline V gene has CDR1 SGHRS and CDR2 YFSETQ. The CDR3 loop spans 14 amino acids.

The chain combines TRBV5-8 with TRBJ1-1; 7 positions agree with TRBD1. This CDR3 is 18 amino acids long. Germline V gene data show CDR1 as SGHTS and CDR2 as YDEGEE. Unmatched junction bases numbered 18, after V lost 4 bases and J lost 3 bases. CDR3 sequence reads: CASSRVRGQTQGDTEAFF. The CDR3 DNA reads as TGTGCCAGCAGCCGGGTGAGGGGACAGACCCAAGGGGACACTGAAGCTTTCTTT.

The rearrangement joins TRBV3-1 (or the pseudogene TRBV3-2) to TRBJ2-7; possibly TRBD1 for D (6 bases). This CDR3 has 15 amino acids. Germline CDR1 is LGHDT and CDR2 is YNNKEL (reference sequence). V lost 2 bases and J 5 bases, leaving 16 bases between the germline ends. The CDR3 region has the DNA TGTGCCAGCAGCCAAACACAGGGTTGGCAGGACGAGCAGTACTTC. It encodes CASSQTQGWQDEQYF.

The rearrangement joins TRBV9 to TRBJ2-1, with D possibly being TRBD2 (5 bases). The germline gives CDR1 SGDLS, CDR2 YYNGEE. This CDR3 comprises 13 residues. V lost 0 bases, J lost 9 bases, and 10 bases lay in between. The CDR3 DNA sequence: TGTGCCAGCAGCGTAGGTGGGAGTGGTGAGCAGTTCTTC. Protein: CASSVGGSGEQFF. The full variable domain, its missing parts supplied by reference TRBV9 and TRBJ2-1, is DSGVTQTPKHLITATGQRVTLRCSPRSGDLSVYWYQQSLDQGLQFLIQYYNGEERAKGNILERFSAQQFPDLHSELNLSSLELGDSALYFCASSVGGSGEQFFGPGTRLTVL.

The chain has TRBV7-2 and TRBJ2-1, with a possible D match to TRBD2 (6 bases). The CDR3 consists of 16 residues. The V gene's germline CDR1 is SGHTA and CDR2 FQGNSA. The V end lost 5 bases, the J end lost 2 bases, and 16 bases lay between the germline ends. DNA of the CDR3: TGTGCCAGCAGCGTTCGGGTTAGCGGAACCTACAATGAGCAGTTCTTC. This gives the protein CASSVRVSGTYNEQFF.

This rearrangement joins TRBV5-1 to TRBJ2-1; D remains ambiguous. Germline V gene sequence: CDR1 SGHRS, CDR2 YFSETQ. The CDR3 contains 14 residues. V lost 0 bases, J lost 2 bases, and 6 bases lay in between. In DNA, the CDR3 is TGCGCCAGCAGCTTGGGGTCAGCCTACAATGAGCAGTTCTTC. The encoded protein is CASSLGSAYNEQFF.

This rearrangement joins TRBV2 to TRBJ1-4; D ambiguous. Germline V gene sequence: CDR1 SNHLY, CDR2 FYNNEI. V lost 7 bases, J lost 8 bases, and 23 bases lay in between. CDR3 length: 16 amino acids. CDR3 region: CASTPKGGRNWEKLFF. The CDR3, as DNA: TGTGCCAGCACCCCCAAGGGAGGGCGCAATTGGGAAAAACTGTTTTTT.

The J gene is TRBJ2-7, the V gene TRBV29-1; D is perhaps TRBD2 (5 bases). Germline V lookup: CDR1 SQVTM, CDR2 ANQGSEA. The CDR3 is made up of 13 amino acids. This CDR3 reads CTKGLSHSYEQYF. The CDR3 coding sequence is TGCACCAAAGGACTGAGTCACTCCTACGAGCAGTACTTC.

This chain connects TRBV13 to TRBJ2-4; D perhaps matches TRBD2 (5 bases). There are 16 residues in the CDR3. V was shortened by 1 base and J by 0 bases, with 10 bases between the two germline ends. The germline V gene encodes CDR1 PRHDT and CDR2 FYEKMQ (reference sequence). CDR3 DNA: TGTGCCAGCAGCTTAGTCGCCGGACTAGCCAAAAACATTCAGTACTTC. Its translation: CASSLVAGLAKNIQYF.

This chain connects TRBV4-1 to TRBJ1-3, with D hard to call. V lost 4 bases and J lost 3, with 13 bases in between. Per the germline V gene, CDR1 is MGHRA and CDR2 is YSYEKL. CDR3 length: 15 residues. This chain's CDR3 is CASSLRFLSGNTIYF. The DNA of the CDR3 is TGCGCCAGCAGCCTCAGATTTCTCAGTGGAAACACCATATATTTT.

The chain's CDR3 is CASSGAPVTDTQYF. CDR3 nucleotide sequence: TGTGCCAGTTCTGGAGCCCCAGTCACAGATACGCAGTATTTT. V usage is TRBV6-5 and J usage is TRBJ2-3; no reliable D call. Germline CDR1 is MNHEY and CDR2 is SVGAGI. This CDR3 region has 14 residues. Trimming removed 9 bases at V and 2 bases at J, with 15 bases between.

In this sample, this clone turned up once. The chain uses TRBV27 and TRBJ1-6; D is undetermined. From germline, CDR1 is MNHEY and CDR2 SMNVEV (reference sequence). The V end was cut by 6 bases, the J end by 0 bases, with 15 bases between. This CDR3 is 17 amino acids long. The CDR3 region is CASSLAFRSSYNSPLHF. The CDR3 coding sequence is TGTGCCAGCAGCCTGGCCTTCCGGAGCTCCTATAATTCACCCCTCCACTTT.

This chain links TRBV4-1 with TRBJ2-3; D is possibly TRBD1 (6 bases). CDR3 length equals 15 residues. V was shortened by 1 base and J by 2 bases, with 10 bases between the two germline ends. Per germline, CDR1 MGHRA and CDR2 YSYEKL. This CDR3 is CASSQVRGYTDTQYF. CDR3 coding DNA: TGCGCCAGCAGCCAAGTAAGGGGGTACACAGATACGCAGTATTTT.

This clone was recorded only once. V usage is TRBV11-2 and J usage is TRBJ2-7, with 9 positions matching TRBD1. CDR1 and CDR2 (germline): SGHAT, FQNNGV. CDR3 length: 13 residues. With 3 bases clipped from V and 4 bases from J, the junction kept 1 base outside the gene matches. In DNA, the CDR3 is TGTGCCAGCAGCTTGGACAGGGGATACGAGCAGTACTTC. It specifies CASSLDRGYEQYF.

The rearrangement links TRBV6-5 to TRBJ1-2, with 8 bases lining up with TRBD1. Germline V gene data show CDR1 as MNHEY and CDR2 as SVGAGI. This CDR3 contains 15 residues. J gave up 2 bases and V 2 bases, and 4 bases lay outside the gene matches. This CDR3 is CASSYQGASNYGYTF. The CDR3 bases are TGTGCCAGCAGTTACCAGGGGGCGTCAAACTATGGCTACACCTTC.

The V call is TRBV7-9, the J call TRBJ1-6; D gene unclear. With 4 bases removed from V and 8 bases from J, the gap between germline ends came to 12 bases. Germline assignment: CDR1 SEHNR and CDR2 FQNEAQ (reference sequence). The CDR3 totals 14 residues. The CDR3 DNA sequence: TGTGCCAGCAGCTCTGAGGTTTGGTATTCACCCCTCCACTTT. Translation: CASSSEVWYSPLHF.

This clone was seen only once. The chain links TRBV4-1 to TRBJ1-4; no reliable D call. V lost 0 bases, J lost 8 bases, and 16 bases lay in between. The CDR3 loop spans 16 amino acids. Germline V gene lookup returns CDR1 MGHRA and CDR2 YSYEKL. DNA for the CDR3: TGCGCCAGCAGCCAAGATCCAAGCCTACGTGTAGAAAAACTGTTTTTT. Translating it yields CASSQDPSLRVEKLFF.

The V call is TRBV19, the J call TRBJ1-1; D call uncertain. Germline V CDR1 and CDR2: LNHDA, SQIVND (reference sequence). This CDR3 contains 15 residues. V lost 3 bases, J lost 1 base, and 12 bases lay in between. CDR3 sequence reads: CASSISRESNTEAFF. CDR3 nucleotides: TGTGCCAGTAGTATTTCTCGGGAATCGAACACTGAAGCTTTCTTT.

The chain links TRBV4-1 to TRBJ1-3; D is perhaps TRBD1 (5 bases). Germline V gives CDR1 MGHRA, CDR2 YSYEKL. CDR3 length equals 17 residues. V was clipped by 0 bases and J by 0 bases, with 12 bases between them. CDR3 sequence: CASSQDGARRSGNTIYF. CDR3 sequence (DNA): TGCGCCAGCAGCCAAGATGGGGCCAGACGCTCTGGAAACACCATATATTTT.

The chain combines TRBV28 with TRBJ1-4, with TRBD1 as a possible D gene (5 bases). The CDR3 extends over 14 amino acids. CDR1 and CDR2 (germline): MDHEN, SYDVKM. Trimming removed 2 bases at V and 8 bases at J, with 12 bases between. The CDR3 here is CASSLLRADEKLFF. CDR3 nucleotides: TGTGCCAGCAGTTTACTCAGGGCGGACGAAAAACTGTTTTTT.

The chain has TRBV25-1 and TRBJ1-1; 8 bases line up with TRBD1. The CDR3 runs 15 residues. Losses at the gene ends were 1 base for V and 9 bases for J; bases not matched to a gene: 10. Germline-derived CDR1 and CDR2 are MGHDK and SYGVNS. For the CDR3, the DNA is TGTGCCAGCAGTGAATGGTCGGATGACAGGGGAAAAGCTTTCTTT. Amino acids: CASSEWSDDRGKAFF.

V gene TRBV10-3 combines with J gene TRBJ2-7; TRBD1 agrees at 8 bases. Losses at the gene ends were 9 bases for V and 3 bases for J; bases not matched to a gene: 4. The CDR3 sequence is 12 residues long. The germline CDR1 and CDR2 sequences are ENHRY and SYGVKD. CDR3 nucleotides: TGTGCCATAGGACAGGGTCTCTACGAGCAGTACTTC. Residues: CAIGQGLYEQYF.

The rearrangement joins TRBV5-1 to TRBJ2-5; 13 bases line up with TRBD2. Germline trimming cut 3 bases from V and 1 base from J; bases unmatched to any gene: 3. Germline CDR1 SGHRS, CDR2 YFSETQ. The length of the CDR3 is 16 residues. The CDR3 sequence is CASSWGLAGLQETQYF. CDR3 bases: TGCGCCAGCAGCTGGGGACTAGCGGGACTCCAAGAGACCCAGTACTTC.